Ten or more counts support the clone carrying this TCR beta chain. The sample originates from a study of tumor-infiltrating lymphocytes in oesophageal squamous cell carcinoma. TCRdb re-called the PCR reads with MiXCR, one entry per CDR3 protein. The sample has about 15,000 distinct CDR3 sequences, over 45% seen once. This CDR3 spans 12 amino acids. Trimming cost V 3 bases and J 1 base, with 0 bases left between them. Germline V gene sequence: CDR1 ENHRY, CDR2 SYGVKD. Material: blood. The gene calls are TRBV10-3 and TRBJ1-4; D is undetermined. The TCR originated in a male donor with esophageal squamous cell carcinoma. CDR3 DNA sequence: TGTGCCATCAGTGAAACTAATGAAAAACTGTTTTTT. It translates to CAISETNEKLFF.